This T cell receptor (beta chain) stems from a study of blood T cells in healthy people across ages. Per sample, extraction of total RNA gave at least 5 micrograms in every case. Study outcomes and limitations: Higher diversity, along with more naive CD4+ cells, distinguished long-lived donors from aged donors.

This clonotype was picked up a small number of times. The antigen is undetermined. A J-beta primer mix and a sample-barcoded 5' primer were used in a second PCR of roughly 6 to 12 cycles. TCRdb reanalysed the 5' RACE reads using MiXCR and keeps one entry per CDR3 protein. The top ten clones hold roughly a tenth of a sample with about 840,000 distinct CDR3 sequences, about 28% of them seen once. These data were also reused for a study on T cells of mothers and their children. That source reports: From each mother came over 9.5 million TCR beta CDR3 reads, and from each child came some 3.2 million. T cell clones that were persistent and microchimeric went undetected.

This sequence originates from a woman aged 40 to 49 in good health. Sequencing was carried out using blood.

The CDR3 region is CSARDPGGQSPYGYTF. CDR3 nucleotide sequence: TGCAGTGCTAGAGACCCCGGGGGACAGTCCCCCTATGGCTACACCTTC. This chain joins TRBV20-1 and TRBJ1-2, with 7 bases fitting TRBD1. After removal of 0 bases from V and 4 bases from J, the junction contained 11 bases not matched to a gene. The CDR3 length is 16 residues. The germline V gene encodes CDR1 DFQATT and CDR2 SNEGSKA (reference sequence).